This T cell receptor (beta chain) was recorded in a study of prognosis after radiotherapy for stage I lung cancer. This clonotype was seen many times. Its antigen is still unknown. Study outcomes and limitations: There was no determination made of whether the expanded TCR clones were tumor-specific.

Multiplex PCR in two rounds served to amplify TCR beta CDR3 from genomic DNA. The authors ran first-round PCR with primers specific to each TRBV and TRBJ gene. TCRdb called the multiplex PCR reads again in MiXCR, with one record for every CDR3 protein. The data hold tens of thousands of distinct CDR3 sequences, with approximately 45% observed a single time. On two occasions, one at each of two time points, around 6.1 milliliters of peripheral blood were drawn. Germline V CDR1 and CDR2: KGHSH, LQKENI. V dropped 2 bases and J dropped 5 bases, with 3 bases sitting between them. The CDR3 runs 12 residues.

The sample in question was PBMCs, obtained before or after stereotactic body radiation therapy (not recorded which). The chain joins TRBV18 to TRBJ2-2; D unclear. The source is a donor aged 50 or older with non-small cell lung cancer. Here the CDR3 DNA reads TGTGCCAGCTCACCAATAACCGGGGAGCTGTTTTTT. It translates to CASSPITGELFF.